The 15 T cell receptor beta chains reported below all come from one sample, sequenced in a study of blood T cell repertoires in COVID-19. Sequencing used immunoSEQ multiplex PCR; TCRdb keeps in-frame clones, though not all of them. The table has over 65,000 clones, 81% seen once; the top ten hold approximately 40%. Sample: peripheral blood. The source is an elderly man with acute or convalescent COVID-19.

A remark on this clone: The germline gene is not matched at one end of the junction; a read error may be the cause. The V gene is TRBV7-7, the J gene TRBJ2-5; D remains ambiguous. The CDR3 sequence is 15 residues long. Looked up from germline, CDR1 is SSHAT and CDR2 is FNYEAQ (reference sequence). The CDR3 DNA is TGTGCTAGCAGCTTGAGTTATGGCAGCGAAGAGACCCAGTACTTC. Translating gives CASSLSYGSEETQYF.

The chain recombines TRBV28 with TRBJ1-2; 7 bases match TRBD1. Looked up from germline, CDR1 is MDHEN and CDR2 is SYDVKM. J lost 8 bases, V lost 5 bases, and 11 bases had no gene match. The CDR3 sequence is 14 residues long. The CDR3 region has the DNA TGTGCCAGCAGTCCTACAGGGGATTCCTTCGGCTACACCTTC. It specifies CASSPTGDSFGYTF.

This rearrangement joins TRBV5-5 to TRBJ1-1; 7 bases are shared with TRBD1. J was trimmed by 0 bases and V by 4 bases; bases with no gene match: 6. Germline CDR1 and CDR2: SGHKS and YYEKEE (reference sequence). This CDR3 is built from 15 residues. The CDR3 is CASSPQQGMNTEAFF. CDR3 DNA sequence: TGTGCCAGCAGCCCTCAACAGGGGATGAACACTGAAGCTTTCTTT.

The V call is TRBV5-1, the J call TRBJ2-1; 9 nucleotides agree with TRBD2. Germline V gene sequence: CDR1 SGHRS, CDR2 YFSETQ. The V segment lost 7 bases and the J segment 8 bases; nucleotides outside the gene matches: 10. The CDR3 totals 14 residues. CDR3 sequence reads: CASFSGTSPHEQFF. The CDR3 coding sequence is TGCGCCAGCTTTTCCGGGACTAGCCCCCATGAGCAGTTCTTC.

The J gene is TRBJ2-3, the V gene TRBV29-1; D possibly corresponds to TRBD2 (5 bases). CDR3 length equals 12 residues. Germline CDR1 reads SQVTM; CDR2 reads ANQGSEA. V was cut by 7 bases and J by 1 base, with 9 bases left in between. CDR3 nucleotides: TGCAGCGCCCGGACTGGCACAGATACGCAGTATTTT. It codes for CSARTGTDTQYF.

This clone was recorded once. J is TRBJ1-5 and V is TRBV12-5; unclear D gene. Trimming left V 1 base short and J 1 base short, with 5 bases between. Germline V gives CDR1 LGHNT, CDR2 FRNRAP. This CDR3 comprises 14 residues. CDR3 sequence reads: CASGLGLSNQPQHF. The CDR3 DNA follows: TGTGCTAGTGGTTTGGGCCTAAGCAATCAGCCCCAGCATTTT. Full variable domain (missing parts from reference TRBV12-5 and TRBJ1-5): DARVTQTPRHKVTEMGQEVTMRCQPILGHNTVFWYRQTMMQGLELLAYFRNRAPLDDSGMPKDRFSAEMPDATLATLKIQPSEPRDSAVYFCASGLGLSNQPQHFGDGTRLSIL.

V usage is TRBV2 and J usage is TRBJ2-5; no firm D call. The CDR3 runs 11 residues. In germline, CDR1 is SNHLY, CDR2 FYNNEI. Trimming removed 7 bases from V and 0 bases from J, with 3 bases in between. The DNA for the CDR3 is TGTGCCAGCAATAACCAAGAGACCCAGTACTTC. It is translated as CASNNQETQYF.

The chain employs TRBV15 and TRBJ2-7; 9 bases line up with TRBD2. CDR3 size: 15 residues. J gave up 2 bases and V 0 bases, and 2 bases lay outside the gene matches. CDR1 is LNHNV and CDR2 is YYDKDF in the germline V gene (reference sequence). Here the CDR3 DNA reads TGTGCCACCAGCAGAGAGGTAGCGGGAGCCTACGAGCAGTACTTC. As protein: CATSREVAGAYEQYF. Full variable domain (outside the CDR3, taken from reference TRBV15 and TRBJ2-7): DAMVIQNPRYQVTQFGKPVTLSCSQTLNHNVMYWYQQKSSQAPKLLFHYYDKDFNNEADTPDNFQSRRPNTSFCFLDIRSPGLGDTAMYLCATSREVAGAYEQYFGPGTRLTVT.

Concerning this clone: Other DNA sequences within the sample encode an identical CDR3. The chain recombines TRBV29-1 with TRBJ1-1; 8 bases are a match to TRBD1. This CDR3 has 12 amino acids. The V gene end was trimmed by 6 bases and the J gene end by 1 base; junction bases not matched to a gene: 1. Germline CDR1 SQVTM, CDR2 ANQGSEA. CDR3 DNA: TGCAGCGTCGGGACAGGGAACACTGAAGCTTTCTTT. Its protein product is CSVGTGNTEAFF.

A word on this clone: The germline gene is not matched at one end of the junction; a read error may be the cause. The genes are TRBV7-7 and TRBJ2-7; D may be TRBD2 (6 bases). Germline V CDR1 and CDR2: SSHAT, FNYEAQ (reference sequence). The CDR3 sequence is 15 residues long. The CDR3 DNA reads as TGTGCTAGCAGCTTAGCGCCCGGGAGTTCCTACGAGCAGTACTTC. It translates to CASSLAPGSSYEQYF.

This clone was counted between two and nine times. The chain recombines TRBV2 with TRBJ2-7; D ambiguous. From germline, CDR1 is SNHLY and CDR2 FYNNEI. The CDR3 is 15 residues long. V lost 5 bases and J 0 bases, leaving 14 bases between the germline ends. This chain's CDR3 is CASSKTLTTSYEQYF. CDR3 sequence (DNA): TGTGCCAGCAGTAAAACACTAACAACCTCCTACGAGCAGTACTTC. The whole variable domain, filled in from reference TRBV2 and TRBJ2-7, reads EPEVTQTPSHQVTQMGQEVILRCVPISNHLYFYWYRQILGQKVEFLVSFYNNEISEKSEIFDDQFSVERPDGSNFTLKIRSTKLEDSAMYFCASSKTLTTSYEQYFGPGTRLTVT.

The J gene is TRBJ1-2, the V gene TRBV28, with D tentatively TRBD1 (5 bases). This CDR3 has 14 amino acids. The germline gives CDR1 MDHEN, CDR2 SYDVKM. V was trimmed by 3 bases and J by 4 bases, leaving 12 bases between them. The DNA for the CDR3 is TGTGCCAGCAGTTTCGGGGGTGGTATCTATGGCTACACCTTC. It specifies CASSFGGGIYGYTF.

This chain joins TRBV5-1 and TRBJ1-1, with D possibly matching TRBD1 (6 bases). Germline V gene sequence: CDR1 SGHRS, CDR2 YFSETQ. V lost 2 bases, J lost 6 bases, and 14 bases lay in between. The CDR3 loop spans 14 amino acids. The chain's CDR3 is CASSFDFTGSEAFF. The CDR3, as DNA: TGCGCCAGCAGCTTCGATTTCACAGGGTCTGAAGCTTTCTTT.

This chain links TRBV14 with TRBJ2-2, with 7 bases that match TRBD2. V lost 0 bases and J lost 1; bases outside the gene matches: 5. CDR1 is SGHDN, CDR2 FVKESK, per germline. The length of the CDR3 is 17 residues. The CDR3 reads CASSQEWLAENTGELFF. The CDR3, as DNA: TGTGCCAGCAGCCAAGAGTGGCTAGCGGAGAACACCGGGGAGCTGTTTTTT.

The genes are TRBV27 and TRBJ2-2, with 16 bases that match TRBD2. This CDR3 is built from 20 residues. With V trimmed by 2 bases and J by 5 bases, 11 bases remained unmatched. Germline V lookup: CDR1 MNHEY, CDR2 SMNVEV (reference sequence). The CDR3 bases are TGTGCCAGCAGTTTACGCGGGGGACTAGCGGGAGGGCCGGGGACCGGGGAGCTGTTTTTT. Amino acid sequence: CASSLRGGLAGGPGTGELFF.